This T cell receptor beta chain originates from a study of glioma-infiltrating T cells (dated by TCRdb to between 2015 and 2016). In the study overall: Low-grade gliomas were represented by WHO grade II oligodendrogliomas or astrocytomas, and glioblastomas were represented by WHO grade IV tumors that were sampled at initial rather than recurrent diagnosis. Before surgery, glioma patients were given dexamethasone for six or fewer days. The sequencing target for blood libraries was roughly 4- to 11-fold coverage of around 1 million peripheral T cells. Glioma tissue, non-neoplastic brain tissue and matched peripheral blood mononuclear cells were used as sources from which TCR alpha- and beta-chain repertoires were sequenced. Each tissue-infiltrating repertoire was compared with the same patient's peripheral blood repertoire to measure divergence between tissue and blood T-cell populations. Three low-grade glioma patients, eight or nine primary glioblastoma patients and three non-glioma patients contributing non-neoplastic brain tissue were included in the paired cohort.

Details on this clonotype: The antigen it binds to is not known. The sample holds no much larger clone one base away, and base qualities are not on file.

Surgical brain or tumor specimens were cryofrozen in liquid nitrogen immediately after resection, and peripheral blood cells were collected concurrently. The iRepertoire nested amplicon-rescue multiplex PCR (arm-PCR) platform was used to amplify TCR alpha and beta CDR3 regions from RNA. One-step reverse transcription and amplification used about 95-400 ng of tissue mRNA or PBMC total RNA as input. Following bead purification, Illumina adapters were added through a secondary multiplex PCR, and the libraries were then gel-purified between 200 and 400 bp. Libraries carried internal 6-nucleotide barcodes used for demultiplexing. Sequencing of libraries was performed on an Illumina MiSeq with 2x220 or 2x250 nucleotide paired-end reads. The paper's processing steps were these. Paired reads were merged using FLASH 1.2.11 and were aligned to the GRCh37 human genome using BWA-MEM, after which TRA and TRB reads were extracted. V and J assignment used an IMGT-derived reference of cassette sequences and CDR3 motifs that included pseudogenes. Reads were translated in three frames, and productive CDR3s were defined by a C…FGXG motif without stop codons. Clonotypes were defined as unique combinations of V-J cassette pair and CDR3 amino acid sequence. Hamming distance filtering was applied to reads, with thresholds set by the sequence error rate of each sample in mapped regions. In-frame beta chains were kept once TCRdb had trimmed the public reads at Q25 with fastp and called clones with MiXCR. Rows with one shared CDR3 protein collapse into an entry with the most common genes and DNA. The V and J calls here are based on TCRdb, not the publication. In all, the sample holds around 390,000 distinct CDR3 sequences, and roughly 41% of those were seen once. Jointly, the top ten make up approximately 12% of the sample.

Broad study findings and their caveats: Very few CDR3 sequences were shared between tissue and blood, attributed to high CDR3 diversity and limited sampling. Patients with low tissue-blood divergence were marked by a signature set of shared blood CDR3 motifs, and this signature set was depleted in highly divergent patients. Small numbers underpinned the group comparisons: about eight glioblastoma patients, three low-grade glioma patients and three non-neoplastic patients. VJ-independent divergence between tissue and blood was lower than expected in non-neoplastic patients but higher than expected in all gliomas, particularly low-grade gliomas.

The sequence was collected from a human donor with low-grade glioma or glioblastoma, undergoing nonglioma brain surgery, or in good health (not recorded which). Material for sequencing was glioma tissue, nonneoplastic brain tissue, or PBMCs (not recorded which).

The DNA sequence follows: TGTGCCAGCAGTTCGTTCGCCAATGAGCAGTTCTTC. The resulting protein is CASSSFANEQFF. Recombination linked TRBV12-3 or TRBV12-4 to TRBJ2-1; too little of a D gene remains to name it. The junction shows trimming of 4 bases on V and 6 bases on J, plus 7 bases between the germline ends. The CDR3 measures 12 amino acids from cysteine to phenylalanine. Of all the DNA, just the CDR3 is kept, 36 bases in frame from base 1.